This record looks at one T cell receptor beta chain sequence and its context. These data originate in a study of regulatory T cells in long-lasting Graves disease. Study-level background: Duration of antithyroid drug therapy among newly diagnosed Graves' patients was under 3 months.

With iRepertoire HTBI primers and Arm-PCR of CDR3 regions, TCR beta libraries were built. As processed by the authors: Overall, samples carried approximately 56 TRBV and some 15 TRBJ segments. TCRdb re-called the multiplex PCR reads with MiXCR, one entry per CDR3 protein. TCRdb's processing, not the authors' own work, is the source of the V and J calls. This sample has 450,000 to 600,000 distinct CDR3 sequences, with 13% found just once. The CDR3 extends over 14 amino acids. The germline V gene has CDR1 LGHDT and CDR2 YNNKEL (reference sequence). V was shortened by 3 bases and J by 2 bases, with 10 bases between the two germline ends. The time point here: newly diagnosed GD, antithyroid drugs for less than 3 months. Making the TCR library involved RNA that had been extracted from PBMCs. This sample also appeared in a second study, on T cells in Graves' hyperthyroidism and ophthalmopathy. As reported in that work: The HTBI primer set was used in a first-round RT-PCR of the TCR CDR3. Among thyroid clonotypes expanded above 0.001, most also appeared in blood.

Here the sequenced sample was peripheral blood mononuclear cells (PBMCs), taken at new diagnosis, from a patient treated with antithyroid drugs. This chain links TRBV3-1 with TRBJ2-5; weak D call: TRBD2 (5 bases). The receptor was isolated from a young man with Graves disease. CDR3 protein: CASSHWEKQETQYF. The CDR3 DNA is TGTGCCAGCAGCCATTGGGAGAAACAAGAGACCCAGTACTTC.